A selection of T cell receptor beta chains follows, all from one sample in a study of blood T cell repertoires in COVID-19. Clones were sequenced by immunoSEQ multiplex PCR, and TCRdb holds only the in-frame ones, with some missing. The profile shows about 31,000 clones, roughly 90% of them singletons. The sample comprised peripheral blood. These TCRs come from a woman aged 40 to 50 with active or convalescent COVID-19. CDR3s include the opening cysteine and the closing phenylalanine or tryptophan. Each record gives: J gene, V gene, D gene, clone size, CDR3 DNA, CDR3 protein. A D gene is named only where the DNA matches it firmly. The size of a clone is reported for some rows only, either as once, few or many, or as a class for expanded clones.

J gene: TRBJ1-5; V gene: TRBV5-1; D gene: -; clone size: -; CDR3 DNA: TGCGCCAGCAGCTTGGGGGCTCAACAGCCCCAGCATTTT; CDR3 protein: CASSLGAQQPQHF
J gene: TRBJ2-1; V gene: TRBV9; D gene: TRBD2; clone size: once; CDR3 DNA: TGTGCCAGCAGCCACCCCACTAGCGCCAAAAGCTCCTACAATGAGCAGTTCTTC; CDR3 protein: CASSHPTSAKSSYNEQFF
J gene: TRBJ1-6; V gene: TRBV5-5; D gene: -; clone size: -; CDR3 DNA: TGTGCCAGCAGCATTGGAGCCAAAGCGGGCAATTCACCCCTCCACTTT; CDR3 protein: CASSIGAKAGNSPLHF
J gene: TRBJ2-2; V gene: TRBV5-4; D gene: -; clone size: -; CDR3 DNA: TGTGCCAGCAGCCCTGGCGGGGTCAACACCGGGGAGCTGTTTTTT; CDR3 protein: CASSPGGVNTGELFF
J gene: TRBJ1-4; V gene: TRBV30; D gene: -; clone size: -; CDR3 DNA: TGTGCCTGGAGTTCCGGGGGAGATGAAAAACTGTTTTTT; CDR3 protein: CAWSSGGDEKLFF
J gene: TRBJ2-2; V gene: TRBV6-5; D gene: -; clone size: -; CDR3 DNA: TGTGCCAGCCTCCGAGGGAGGAGCGCCGGGGAGCTGTTTTTT; CDR3 protein: CASLRGRSAGELFF
J gene: TRBJ2-6; V gene: TRBV11-2; D gene: -; clone size: -; CDR3 DNA: TGTGCCAGCAGCTTACGGGTCGCAGGGGCCAACGTCCTGACTTTC; CDR3 protein: CASSLRVAGANVLTF
J gene: TRBJ2-1; V gene: TRBV27; D gene: TRBD2; clone size: -; CDR3 DNA: TGTGCCAGCAGTTTATCGATCAGCAGCGGGGGGGCTGGTGAGCAGTTCTTC; CDR3 protein: CASSLSISSGGAGEQFF
J gene: TRBJ1-5; V gene: TRBV7-2; D gene: TRBD1; clone size: few; CDR3 DNA: TGTGCCAGCAGCTTGGACAGGCCCCTCGGCAATCAGCCCCAGCATTTT; CDR3 protein: CASSLDRPLGNQPQHF
J gene: TRBJ2-1; V gene: TRBV6-6; D gene: -; clone size: -; CDR3 DNA: TGTGCCAGCAGTTACCCATACAATGAGCAGTTCTTC; CDR3 protein: CASSYPYNEQFF
J gene: TRBJ2-5; V gene: TRBV6-5; D gene: -; clone size: -; CDR3 DNA: TGTGCCAGCAGCATGCAGGGTGGGGAGACCCAGTACTTC; CDR3 protein: CASSMQGGETQYF
J gene: TRBJ2-7; V gene: TRBV10-1; D gene: TRBD2; clone size: -; CDR3 DNA: TGCGCCAGCAGAGGGACTACCCTGAGCGAGCAGTACTTC; CDR3 protein: CASRGTTLSEQYF
J gene: TRBJ1-6; V gene: TRBV4-1; D gene: -; clone size: -; CDR3 DNA: TGCGCCAGCAGCCACAATACACAGGGTTCTAATTCACCCCTCCACTTT; CDR3 protein: CASSHNTQGSNSPLHF
J gene: TRBJ2-3; V gene: TRBV2; D gene: -; clone size: -; CDR3 DNA: TGTGCCAGCAGTGAAGGCCGGTTCACAGATACGCAGTATTTT; CDR3 protein: CASSEGRFTDTQYF
J gene: TRBJ2-5; V gene: TRBV7-3; D gene: -; clone size: -; CDR3 DNA: TGTGCCAGCAGCTTAACGGCGACAAGGGGCCCGTACTTC; CDR3 protein: CASSLTATRGPYF
J gene: TRBJ2-1; V gene: TRBV10-3; D gene: -; clone size: -; CDR3 DNA: TGTGCCATCAGTGAGTCGAAAGGGAGTGAGCAGTTCTTC; CDR3 protein: CAISESKGSEQFF
J gene: TRBJ1-6; V gene: TRBV5-6; D gene: -; clone size: few; CDR3 DNA: TGTGCCAGCAGCCTCGGGCAGGGTCGCTATAATTCACCCCTCCACTTT; CDR3 protein: CASSLGQGRYNSPLHF
J gene: TRBJ1-3; V gene: TRBV6-5; D gene: -; clone size: -; CDR3 DNA: TGTGCCAGCAGCCGTGACAGGATCTATGGAAACACCATATATTTT; CDR3 protein: CASSRDRIYGNTIYF
J gene: TRBJ2-1; V gene: TRBV2; D gene: TRBD2; clone size: -; CDR3 DNA: TGTGCCAGCAGTGGTCTAGCGGGCAATGAGCAGTTCTTC; CDR3 protein: CASSGLAGNEQFF
J gene: TRBJ2-2; V gene: TRBV5-1; D gene: TRBD2; clone size: -; CDR3 DNA: TGCGCCAGCAGCCAGACTAGCGCCGATGCGAACACCGGGGAGCTGTTTTTT; CDR3 protein: CASSQTSADANTGELFF
J gene: TRBJ2-1; V gene: TRBV7-8; D gene: TRBD2; clone size: -; CDR3 DNA: TGTGCCAGCAGCTTAGGACTAGCAGGCAATGAGCAGTTCTTC; CDR3 protein: CASSLGLAGNEQFF
J gene: TRBJ1-3; V gene: TRBV10-3; D gene: -; clone size: -; CDR3 DNA: TGTGCCACGTCTGACAGTTACTCTGGAAACACCATATATTTT; CDR3 protein: CATSDSYSGNTIYF
J gene: TRBJ2-1; V gene: TRBV18; D gene: -; clone size: -; CDR3 DNA: TGTGCCAGCTCACCACCCCGGACAGTGTCTTACAATGAGCAGTTCTTC; CDR3 protein: CASSPPRTVSYNEQFF
J gene: TRBJ2-2; V gene: TRBV2; D gene: -; clone size: few; CDR3 DNA: TGTGCCAGCAGACAGGGAACGAACACCGGGGAGCTGTTTTTT; CDR3 protein: CASRQGTNTGELFF
J gene: TRBJ1-1; V gene: TRBV19; D gene: -; clone size: -; CDR3 DNA: TGTGCCAGTAAACAGGGCTGGGGGGGCACTGAAGCTTTCTTT; CDR3 protein: CASKQGWGGTEAFF
J gene: TRBJ2-7; V gene: TRBV4-3; D gene: -; clone size: -; CDR3 DNA: TGCGCCAGCAGCCAAGATTTCCGGGGGAGCTCCTACGAGCAGTACTTC; CDR3 protein: CASSQDFRGSSYEQYF
J gene: TRBJ1-1; V gene: TRBV7-2; D gene: -; clone size: -; CDR3 DNA: TGTGCCAGCAGCTTCCGAAGGGGACAGAACACTGAAGCTTTCTTT; CDR3 protein: CASSFRRGQNTEAFF
J gene: TRBJ2-3; V gene: TRBV5-8; D gene: -; clone size: -; CDR3 DNA: TGTGCCAGCAGCACCGGGAGATCGAGCACAGATACGCAGTATTTT; CDR3 protein: CASSTGRSSTDTQYF
J gene: TRBJ2-5; V gene: TRBV15; D gene: -; clone size: -; CDR3 DNA: TGTGCCACCAGCAGCCCGTCCCAAGAGACCCAGTACTTC; CDR3 protein: CATSSPSQETQYF
J gene: TRBJ1-2; V gene: TRBV27; D gene: TRBD1; clone size: -; CDR3 DNA: TGTGCCAGCAGTTTATCGCGACAGGGTCGGAGTGGCTACACCTTC; CDR3 protein: CASSLSRQGRSGYTF
J gene: TRBJ2-1; V gene: TRBV28; D gene: TRBD2; clone size: -; CDR3 DNA: TGTGCCAGCAGTTTATTGTCTAGCGGGGGGAATGAGCAGTTCTTC; CDR3 protein: CASSLLSSGGNEQFF